The TCR beta chain described here comes from a study of cytomegalovirus exposure and HLA in healthy donors. Study-wide results and limits: The authors enumerated 180 or so TCR beta chains as linked to cytomegalovirus.

Points on this clone: Its antigen is not known. The junction shows a germline mismatch at one end, possibly a read error.

Some clones are missing from TCRdb's copy, which holds only in-frame ones; the method was immunoSEQ multiplex PCR. The table has approximately 190,000 clones, more than 65% seen once. CDR3 length equals 17 residues. The germline CDR1 and CDR2 sequences are SSHAT and FNYEAQ (reference sequence). The approximately 120-subject validation cohort, separate from the 666-subject first cohort, included the donors. The TCR sequence derives from a woman in her twenties or thirties in good health and CMV-seropositive. This sequence joins TRBV7-7 and TRBJ2-1; TRBD2 aligns across 16 bases. Input material: PBMCs. Here the CDR3 DNA reads TGTGCTAGCAGCTTGGGACTAGCGGGAGGGAAGGGGAATGAGCAGTTCTTC. Translating it yields CASSLGLAGGKGNEQFF.